The T cell receptor (beta chain) under discussion was sequenced for a study of neurological immune-mediated disorders. Study observations and caveats: Sharing of CDR3 amino acid sequences among expanded clones across subjects was absent, suggesting private repertoires in all groups.

In this sample, this clonotype turned up many times. What it binds is not known. Synthesis of cDNA used 5'RACE (with 10-nucleotide random UMIs). TCRdb processed the 5' RACE reads anew with MiXCR; each CDR3 protein has one entry. The repertoire holds about 24,000 distinct CDR3 sequences, with roughly an eighth as singletons. The sequence came from a woman in her 40s with HTLV-1-associated myelopathy (HAM/TSP). Sequenced sample: PBMCs.

The CDR3 DNA follows: TGTGCCATTAGCTCATTGAGGGGACCCTGGACCTACGAGCAGTACGTC. Its translation: CAISSLRGPWTYEQYV. The chain has TRBV9 and TRBJ2-7; D may be TRBD1 or TRBD2 (5 bases each). CDR1 and CDR2 from the germline V gene are SGDLS and YYNGEE. The CDR3 totals 16 residues. V gave up 9 bases and J gave up 2 bases, with 24 bases separating them.